This TCR beta chain was sequenced in a study of CD8 T cells in ankylosing spondylitis. MiXCR was run by TCRdb on the 5' RACE reads, yielding one entry per CDR3 protein. Seen here are about 260,000 distinct CDR3 sequences, 15% to 20% observed once, and the top ten hold roughly 7.3%. Study-level results: Disease-linked clones displayed a CD8+ phenotype and appeared relatively rarely in peripheral blood.

Remarks on this clonotype: Its antigen is currently unknown.

After removal of 6 bases from V and 7 bases from J, the junction contained 9 bases not matched to a gene. This CDR3 has 14 amino acids. This receptor was obtained from a male donor with ankylosing spondylitis or in good health (not recorded which). The chain uses TRBV12-3 or TRBV12-4 and TRBJ2-1; TRBD2 matches 7 bases. Sequencing input: blood, either unsorted or a sorted T cell fraction (not recorded which). DNA for the CDR3: TGTGCCAGCAGCCGGGGCCTAGCGGCGAATGAGCAGTTCTTC. This sequence encodes CASSRGLAANEQFF.